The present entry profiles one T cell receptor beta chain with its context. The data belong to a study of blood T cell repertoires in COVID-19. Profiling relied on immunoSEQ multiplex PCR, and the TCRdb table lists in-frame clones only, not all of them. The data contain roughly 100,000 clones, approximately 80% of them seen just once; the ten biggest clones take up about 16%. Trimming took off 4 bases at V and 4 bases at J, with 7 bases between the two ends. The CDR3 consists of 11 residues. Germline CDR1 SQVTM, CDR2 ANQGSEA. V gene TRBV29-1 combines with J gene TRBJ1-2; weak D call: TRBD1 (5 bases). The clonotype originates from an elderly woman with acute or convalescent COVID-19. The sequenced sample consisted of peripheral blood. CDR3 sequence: CSVAGFYGYTF. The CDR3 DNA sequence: TGCAGCGTTGCAGGGTTCTATGGCTACACCTTC.